This TCR beta chain originates from a study of cytomegalovirus exposure and HLA in healthy donors. General study points: Common viral pathogens were later found to be apparently linked to several of the most significant clusters.

Researchers ran the PCR with 60 Vbeta and 13 Jbeta primers. Assay used: immunoSEQ multiplex PCR; TCRdb lists only in-frame clones, some missing. The sample shows approximately 160,000 clones, roughly 80% of them seen only once. The CDR3 loop spans 13 amino acids. The V gene's germline CDR1 is MDHEN and CDR2 SYDVKM. V trimming: 2 bases; J trimming: 7 bases; junction bases outside the gene matches: 3. A note on this clone: Its matching antigen is unknown.

This chain links TRBV28 with TRBJ2-7; 9 positions match TRBD2. This TCR was sampled from a male donor in good health and CMV-seronegative. Sequenced sample: PBMCs. CDR3 nucleotide sequence: TGTGCCAGCAGTTTACTAGCGGGAAAGGAGCAGTACTTC. Amino acid sequence: CASSLLAGKEQYF. Looking up the rest from reference TRBV28 and TRBJ2-7 gives the full variable domain: DVKVTQSSRYLVKRTGEKVFLECVQDMDHENMFWYRQDPGLGLRLIYFSYDVKMKEKGDIPEGYSVSREKKERFSLILESASTNQTSMYLCASSLLAGKEQYFGPGTRLTVT.